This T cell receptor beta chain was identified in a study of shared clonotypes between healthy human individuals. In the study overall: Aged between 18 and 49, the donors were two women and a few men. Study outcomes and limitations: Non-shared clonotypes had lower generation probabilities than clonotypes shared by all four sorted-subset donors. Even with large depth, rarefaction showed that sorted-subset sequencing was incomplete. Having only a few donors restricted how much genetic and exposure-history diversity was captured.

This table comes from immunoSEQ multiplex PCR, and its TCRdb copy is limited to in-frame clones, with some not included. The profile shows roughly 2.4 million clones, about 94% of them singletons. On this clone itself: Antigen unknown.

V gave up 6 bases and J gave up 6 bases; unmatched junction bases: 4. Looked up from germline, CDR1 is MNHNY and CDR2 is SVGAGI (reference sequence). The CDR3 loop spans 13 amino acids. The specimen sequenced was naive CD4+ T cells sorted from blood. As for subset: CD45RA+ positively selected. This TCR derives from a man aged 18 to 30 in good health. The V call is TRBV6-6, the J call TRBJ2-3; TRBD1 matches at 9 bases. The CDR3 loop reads CASRRDRVDTQYF. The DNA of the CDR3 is TGTGCCAGCAGAAGGGACAGGGTCGATACGCAGTATTTT.